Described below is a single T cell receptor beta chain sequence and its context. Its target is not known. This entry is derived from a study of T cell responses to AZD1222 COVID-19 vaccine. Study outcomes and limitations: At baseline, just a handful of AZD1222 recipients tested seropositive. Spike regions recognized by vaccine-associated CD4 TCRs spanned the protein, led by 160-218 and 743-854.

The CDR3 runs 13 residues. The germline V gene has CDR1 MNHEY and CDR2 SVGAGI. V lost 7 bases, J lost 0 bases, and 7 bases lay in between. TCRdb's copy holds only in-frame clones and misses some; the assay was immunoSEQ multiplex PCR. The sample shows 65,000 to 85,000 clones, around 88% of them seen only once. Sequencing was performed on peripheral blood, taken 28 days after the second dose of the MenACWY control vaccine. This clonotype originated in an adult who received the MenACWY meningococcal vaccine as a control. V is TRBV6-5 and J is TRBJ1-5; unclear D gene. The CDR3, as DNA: TGTGCCAGCATGACTACTAGCAATCAGCCCCAGCATTTT. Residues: CASMTTSNQPQHF.